This is a list of T cell receptor beta chains from one sample in a study of tumor-infiltrating lymphocytes in glioblastoma multiforme. From the multiplex PCR reads, TCRdb called clonotypes with MiXCR, one entry per CDR3 protein. The table lists approximately 14,000 distinct CDR3 sequences, approximately 71% of them singletons. The sample comprised brain tumor tissue. These receptors originate from a male donor with glioblastoma. The CDR3 runs from the conserved cysteine through the conserved F or W. A D gene is named only where the DNA matches it firmly. The listing skips clone size in some rows; elsewhere it reads once, few, many or a size class.

j_call clone_size d_call v_call cdr3_aa cdr3_nt
TRBJ2-2 medium-sized - TRBV29-1 CSVADVVHGELFF TGCAGCGTTGCGGATGTGGTCCACGGGGAGCTGTTTTTT
TRBJ2-7 - TRBD1 TRBV11-2 CASFSRDRVWEQYF TGTGCCAGCTTTTCCAGAGACAGGGTATGGGAGCAGTACTTC
TRBJ2-7 - - TRBV28 CASGRNYEQYF TGTGCCAGCGGAAGAAACTACGAGCAGTACTTC
TRBJ2-3 - - TRBV20-1 CSAVTGHHPTDTQYF TGCAGTGCAGTAACGGGACATCATCCCACAGATACGCAGTATTTT
TRBJ2-1 - - TRBV29-1 CITRDVVSYNEQFF TGCATCACTCGGGACGTGGTCTCCTACAATGAGCAGTTCTTC
TRBJ2-4 - - TRBV5-4 CASSFQGPKNIQYF TGTGCCAGCAGCTTCCAGGGCCCCAAAAACATTCAGTACTTC
TRBJ2-6 many - TRBV5-5 CAGTPHSPIGGANVLTF TGTGCCGGCACCCCCCACAGCCCGATCGGCGGGGCCAACGTCCTGACTTTC
TRBJ2-7 - - TRBV14 CASKGLHYEQYF TGTGCCAGCAAGGGACTCCACTACGAGCAGTACTTC
TRBJ1-1 - - TRBV6-5 CASSYGPGRGTEAFF TGTGCCAGCAGTTACGGTCCGGGGAGAGGGACTGAAGCTTTCTTT
TRBJ2-7 large - TRBV6-2/TRBV6-3 CASSLETFYEQYF TGTGCCAGCAGTTTAGAGACCTTCTACGAGCAGTACTTC
TRBJ2-1 - TRBD2 TRBV10-3 CAISFSSGRDNEQFF TGTGCCATCAGTTTTTCTAGCGGGAGGGACAATGAGCAGTTCTTC
TRBJ1-6 - - TRBV11-2 CASSPGRNSPLHF TGTGCCAGCAGCCCAGGGAGAAATTCACCCCTCCACTTT
TRBJ2-7 - - TRBV5-1 CASSQEGQNHEQYF TGCGCCAGCAGCCAGGAGGGACAGAACCACGAGCAGTACTTC
TRBJ2-7 - - TRBV6-6 CASNRGENEQYF TGTGCCAGCAACCGAGGAGAAAACGAGCAGTACTTC
TRBJ1-5 few - TRBV4-1 CASSQIPGWMGDGTYSNQPQHF TGCGCCAGCAGCCAAATACCCGGTTGGATGGGGGATGGAACGTATAGCAATCAGCCCCAGCATTTT
TRBJ2-5 - TRBD2 TRBV15 CATSSNLAGDETQYF TGTGCCACCAGCAGCAACTTAGCGGGAGACGAGACCCAGTACTTC
TRBJ1-5 - - TRBV20-1 CSASQGNSNQPQHF TGCAGTGCTTCACAGGGTAACAGCAATCAGCCCCAGCATTTT
TRBJ2-7 - - TRBV11-2 CAGSLGRGYEQYF TGTGCCGGCAGTTTGGGCCGAGGCTACGAGCAGTACTTC
TRBJ2-2 - TRBD2 TRBV5-4 CASSFPLAGDTGELFF TGTGCCAGCAGCTTCCCACTAGCGGGAGACACCGGGGAGCTGTTTTTT
TRBJ2-6 - - TRBV6-1 CASSDAQFQGGRGANVLTF TGTGCCAGCAGTGACGCCCAGTTCCAGGGTGGAAGAGGGGCCAACGTCCTGACTTTC
TRBJ2-1 - TRBD1 TRBV29-1 CSVGRDSTYNEQFF TGCAGCGTTGGACGGGACAGCACCTACAATGAGCAGTTCTTC
TRBJ2-5 many - TRBV30 CAWSGGVDSQETQYF TGTGCCTGGAGCGGGGGTGTGGACAGTCAAGAGACCCAGTACTTC
TRBJ2-7 few TRBD2 TRBV20-1 CSARALAGVHEQYF TGCAGTGCTAGGGCACTAGCGGGAGTTCACGAGCAGTACTTC